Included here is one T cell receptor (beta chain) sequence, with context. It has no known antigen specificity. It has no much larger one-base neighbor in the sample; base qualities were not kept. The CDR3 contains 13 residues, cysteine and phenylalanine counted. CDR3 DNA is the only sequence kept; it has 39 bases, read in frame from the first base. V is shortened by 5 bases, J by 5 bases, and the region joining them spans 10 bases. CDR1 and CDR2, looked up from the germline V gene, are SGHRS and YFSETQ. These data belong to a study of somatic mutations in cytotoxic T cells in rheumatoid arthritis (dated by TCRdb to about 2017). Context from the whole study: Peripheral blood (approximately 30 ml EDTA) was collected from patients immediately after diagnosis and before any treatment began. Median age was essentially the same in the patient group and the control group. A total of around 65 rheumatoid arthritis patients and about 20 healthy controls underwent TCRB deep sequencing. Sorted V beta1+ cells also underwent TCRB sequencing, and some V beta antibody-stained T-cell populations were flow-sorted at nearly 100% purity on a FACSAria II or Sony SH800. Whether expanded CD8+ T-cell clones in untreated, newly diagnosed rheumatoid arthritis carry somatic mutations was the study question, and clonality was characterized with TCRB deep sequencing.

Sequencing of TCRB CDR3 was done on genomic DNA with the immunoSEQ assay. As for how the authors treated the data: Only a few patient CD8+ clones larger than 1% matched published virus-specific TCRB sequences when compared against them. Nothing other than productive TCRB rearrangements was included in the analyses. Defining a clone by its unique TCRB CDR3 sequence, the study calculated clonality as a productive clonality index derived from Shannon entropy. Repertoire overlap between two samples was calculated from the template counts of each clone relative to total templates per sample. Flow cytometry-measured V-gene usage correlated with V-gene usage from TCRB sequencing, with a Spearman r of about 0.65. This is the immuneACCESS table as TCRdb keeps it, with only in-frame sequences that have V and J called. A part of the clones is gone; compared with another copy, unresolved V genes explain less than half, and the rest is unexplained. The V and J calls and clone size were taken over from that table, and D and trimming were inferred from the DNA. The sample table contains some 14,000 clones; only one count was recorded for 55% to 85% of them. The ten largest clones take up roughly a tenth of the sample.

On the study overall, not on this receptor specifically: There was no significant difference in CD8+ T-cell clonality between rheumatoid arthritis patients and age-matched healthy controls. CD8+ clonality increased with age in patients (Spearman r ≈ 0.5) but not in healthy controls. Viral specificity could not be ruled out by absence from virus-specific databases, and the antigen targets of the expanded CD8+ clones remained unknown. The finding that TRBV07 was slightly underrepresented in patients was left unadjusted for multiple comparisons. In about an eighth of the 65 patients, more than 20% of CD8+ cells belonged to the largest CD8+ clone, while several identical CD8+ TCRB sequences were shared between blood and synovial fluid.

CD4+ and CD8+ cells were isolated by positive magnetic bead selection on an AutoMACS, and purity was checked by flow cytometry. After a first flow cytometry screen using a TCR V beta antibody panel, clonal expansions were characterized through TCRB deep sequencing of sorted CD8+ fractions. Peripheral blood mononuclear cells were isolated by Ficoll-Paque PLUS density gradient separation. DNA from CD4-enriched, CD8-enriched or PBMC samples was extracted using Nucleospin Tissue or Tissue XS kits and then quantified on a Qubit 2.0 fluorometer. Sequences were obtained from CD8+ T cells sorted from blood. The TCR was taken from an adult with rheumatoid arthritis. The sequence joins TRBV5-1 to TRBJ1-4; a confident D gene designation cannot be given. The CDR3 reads CASRRVVNEKLFF. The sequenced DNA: TGCGCCAGCAGACGGGTTGTAAATGAAAAACTGTTTTTT. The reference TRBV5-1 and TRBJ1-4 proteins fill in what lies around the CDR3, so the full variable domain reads KAGVTQTPRYLIKTRGQQVTLSCSPISGHRSVSWYQQTPGQGLQFLFEYFSETQRNKGNFPGRFSGRQFSNSRSEMNVSTLELGDSALYLCASRRVVNEKLFFGSGTQLSVL.